This is a list of T cell receptor beta chains from one sample in a study of cytomegalovirus exposure and HLA in healthy donors. This table comes from immunoSEQ multiplex PCR, and its TCRdb copy is limited to in-frame clones, with some not included. The data hold 160,000 or so clones, with around four fifths observed a single time. The material sequenced was PBMCs. Receptors originate from a man aged 18 to 35 in good health and CMV-seronegative. The CDR3 runs from the conserved cysteine through the conserved F or W. D genes are given only for firm matches. Size is stated for part of the rows, as once, few or many counts, or as a class when the clone is expanded.

CDR3: CASSLEGFLGQGASGYTF
DNA: TGTGCCAGCAGCTTAGAAGGGTTCCTGGGACAGGGGGCCTCTGGCTACACCTTC
J: TRBJ1-2
length: 18
D: TRBD1
size: .
V: TRBV28

CDR3: CAWSTGVNTGELFF
DNA: TGTGCCTGGAGTACGGGGGTTAACACCGGGGAGCTGTTTTTT
J: TRBJ2-2
length: 14
D: .
size: .
V: TRBV30

CDR3: CASSPSGTYEQYF
DNA: TGCGCCAGCAGCCCAAGCGGGACCTACGAGCAGTACTTC
J: TRBJ2-7
length: 13
D: TRBD2
size: .
V: TRBV4-1

CDR3: CASSLGGGWWPQHF
DNA: TGTGCCAGCAGCTTAGGGGGGGGGTGGTGGCCCCAGCATTTT
J: TRBJ1-5
length: 14
D: .
size: .
V: TRBV7-9

CDR3: CASSWSGDITDTQYF
DNA: TGTGCCAGCAGTTGGTCCGGGGACATCACAGATACGCAGTATTTT
J: TRBJ2-3
length: 15
D: .
size: .
V: TRBV6-5

CDR3: CASSFPSEQFF
DNA: TGTGCCAGCAGCTTTCCCAGTGAGCAGTTCTTC
J: TRBJ2-1
length: 11
D: .
size: .
V: TRBV7-9

CDR3: CASSVGGAGVDNEQFF
DNA: TGTGCCAGCAGCGTAGGGGGGGCGGGAGTAGACAATGAGCAGTTCTTC
J: TRBJ2-1
length: 16
D: .
size: .
V: TRBV9

CDR3: CASTSSYEQYF
DNA: TGTGCCAGCACTAGCTCCTACGAGCAGTACTTC
J: TRBJ2-7
length: 11
D: .
size: .
V: TRBV6-6

CDR3: CASSPGLAGVYTGELFF
DNA: TGTGCCAGCAGTCCAGGACTAGCGGGAGTGTACACCGGGGAGCTGTTTTTT
J: TRBJ2-2
length: 17
D: TRBD2
size: .
V: TRBV27

CDR3: CASSEAWEGGTEAFF
DNA: TGTGCCAGCAGTGAAGCGTGGGAGGGGGGCACTGAAGCTTTCTTT
J: TRBJ1-1
length: 15
D: .
size: once
V: TRBV6-1

CDR3: CASSFNPGGPYNEQFF
DNA: TGTGCCAGCAGCTTCAACCCAGGGGGCCCCTACAATGAGCAGTTCTTC
J: TRBJ2-1
length: 16
D: TRBD1
size: few
V: TRBV7-9

CDR3: CASSSRLAGGSIGAQYF
DNA: TGTGCCAGCAGCTCGAGACTAGCGGGGGGCTCCATAGGAGCGCAGTATTTT
J: TRBJ2-3
length: 17
D: TRBD2
size: .
V: TRBV7-2

CDR3: CASSADTYEQYF
DNA: TGTGCCAGCAGCGCGGACACCTACGAGCAGTACTTC
J: TRBJ2-7
length: 12
D: .
size: .
V: TRBV6-5

CDR3: CASSSQGAGEKLFF
DNA: TGCGCCAGCAGCTCACAGGGGGCGGGTGAAAAACTGTTTTTT
J: TRBJ1-4
length: 14
D: TRBD1
size: .
V: TRBV5-1

CDR3: CASSALHGGQSSYNEQFF
DNA: TGTGCCAGCAGCGCCCTACACGGGGGACAGAGCTCCTACAATGAGCAGTTCTTC
J: TRBJ2-1
length: 18
D: .
size: .
V: TRBV9

CDR3: CARSIAEVNTEAFF
DNA: TGTGCCAGAAGCATTGCGGAGGTGAACACTGAAGCTTTCTTT
J: TRBJ1-1
length: 14
D: .
size: .
V: TRBV5-3

CDR3: CASSLVLRLTEAFF
DNA: TGTGCCAGCAGCTTAGTTCTGAGGTTGACTGAAGCTTTCTTT
J: TRBJ1-1
length: 14
D: .
size: .
V: TRBV7-2

CDR3: CASSLEWGGDTQYF
DNA: TGTGCCAGCAGCTTAGAGTGGGGCGGAGATACGCAGTATTTT
J: TRBJ2-3
length: 14
D: .
size: .
V: TRBV7-2

CDR3: CASSPGTDYEQYF
DNA: TGTGCCAGCAGTCCAGGGACAGACTACGAGCAGTACTTC
J: TRBJ2-7
length: 13
D: TRBD1
size: .
V: TRBV6-1

CDR3: CASSGAFDSATNEKLFF
DNA: TGTGCCAGCAGTGGTGCCTTTGACTCTGCAACTAATGAAAAACTGTTTTTT
J: TRBJ1-4
length: 17
D: .
size: few
V: TRBV5-6

CDR3: CASREQGLIGNEQFF
DNA: TGTGCCAGCAGAGAACAGGGGCTGATTGGCAATGAGCAGTTCTTC
J: TRBJ2-1
length: 15
D: TRBD1
size: .
V: TRBV6-1

CDR3: CASSTRTGHYGYTF
DNA: TGTGCCAGCAGCACTCGGACAGGGCACTATGGCTACACCTTC
J: TRBJ1-2
length: 14
D: TRBD1
size: few
V: TRBV5-6

CDR3: CASSTTGTDTQYF
DNA: TGTGCCAGCAGCACGACAGGCACAGATACGCAGTATTTT
J: TRBJ2-3
length: 13
D: .
size: once
V: TRBV7-9

CDR3: CASSLVQETQYF
DNA: TGTGCCAGCAGCCTAGTACAAGAGACCCAGTACTTC
J: TRBJ2-5
length: 12
D: .
size: once
V: TRBV7-9

CDR3: CASSLESLAGEGELFF
DNA: TGCGCCAGCAGCTTGGAAAGTCTAGCGGGAGAAGGGGAGCTGTTTTTT
J: TRBJ2-2
length: 16
D: TRBD2
size: .
V: TRBV5-1

CDR3: CASSFRLGGLDRLDNSPLHF
DNA: TGTGCCAGCAGTTTTCGATTAGGGGGATTGGACAGACTCGATAATTCACCCCTCCACTTT
J: TRBJ1-6
length: 20
D: .
size: .
V: TRBV27

CDR3: CASSSQGSGELFF
DNA: TGTGCCAGCAGCTCACAGGGGTCCGGGGAGCTGTTTTTT
J: TRBJ2-2
length: 13
D: TRBD1
size: .
V: TRBV5-6

CDR3: CASKRLGMYTGELFF
DNA: TGTGCCAGCAAGAGGTTAGGAATGTACACCGGGGAGCTGTTTTTT
J: TRBJ2-2
length: 15
D: .
size: .
V: TRBV6-1

CDR3: CAITRAGGRDTEAFF
DNA: TGTGCCATTACCAGGGCAGGGGGCCGGGACACTGAAGCTTTCTTT
J: TRBJ1-1
length: 15
D: TRBD1
size: .
V: TRBV28